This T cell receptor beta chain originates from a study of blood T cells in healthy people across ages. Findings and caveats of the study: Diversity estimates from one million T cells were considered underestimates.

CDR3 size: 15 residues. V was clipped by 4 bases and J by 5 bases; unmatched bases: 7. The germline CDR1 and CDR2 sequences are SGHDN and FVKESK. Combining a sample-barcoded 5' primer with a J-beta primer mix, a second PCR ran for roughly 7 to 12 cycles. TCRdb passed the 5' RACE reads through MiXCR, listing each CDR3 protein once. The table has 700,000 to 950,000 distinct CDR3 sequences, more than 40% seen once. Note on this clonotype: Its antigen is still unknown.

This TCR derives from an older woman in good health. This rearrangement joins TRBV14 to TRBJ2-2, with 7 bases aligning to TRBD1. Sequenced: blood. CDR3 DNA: TGTGCCAGCAGCCCCGCGGCAGGGGGAACCGGGGAGCTGTTTTTT. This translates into CASSPAAGGTGELFF.